These 32 T cell receptor beta chains came from one sample sequenced in a study of shared clonotypes between healthy human individuals. Assay used: immunoSEQ multiplex PCR; TCRdb lists only in-frame clones, some missing. The table includes around 640,000 clones, around 96% detected once. Naivety among CD8 cells was defined by CD45RO negativity and positive CCR7 selection, thereby excluding terminally differentiated effector memory CD45RA+ cells. Sequenced input: naive CD8+ T cells sorted from blood. The source of these receptors is a woman in her twenties or thirties in good health.

The chain carries TRBV27 and TRBJ2-7; 8 bases match TRBD1. Losses at the gene ends were 4 bases for V and 2 bases for J; bases not matched to a gene: 4. CDR1 is MNHEY, CDR2 SMNVEV, per germline (reference sequence). This CDR3 is 14 amino acids long. The CDR3 bases are TGTGCCAGCAGTTCGGTGACAGGGGCCTACGAGCAGTACTTC. It codes for CASSSVTGAYEQYF.

V is TRBV27 and J is TRBJ1-1, with a weak D call TRBD1 (5 bases). V shed 0 bases and J shed 8 bases, with 10 bases lying between them. This CDR3 comprises 13 residues. Germline V gene data show CDR1 as MNHEY and CDR2 as SMNVEV (reference sequence). CDR3 nucleotide sequence: TGTGCCAGCAGTTTATCGGGGGGGAGGGAAGCTTTCTTT. It specifies CASSLSGGREAFF.

The gene calls are TRBV5-4 and TRBJ2-7; TRBD2 matches 10 bases. This CDR3 contains 16 residues. V was pared by 0 bases and J by 3 bases, with 6 bases of the junction left unmatched. Germline CDR1 SGHNT, CDR2 YYREEE (reference sequence). The CDR3 DNA reads as TGTGCCAGCAGCTTGGCCGTAGGACTAGCGGTCTACGAGCAGTACTTC. This codes for CASSLAVGLAVYEQYF.

V and J are TRBV7-3 and TRBJ2-3, with D perhaps matching TRBD2 (6 bases). The length of the CDR3 is 14 residues. Germline CDR1 SGHTA, CDR2 FQGTGA. V was shortened by 3 bases and J by 1 base, with 8 bases between the two germline ends. CDR3 nucleotides: TGTGCCAGCAGCTTGACGGGAGGCACAGATACGCAGTATTTT. This translates into CASSLTGGTDTQYF.

The V and J genes are TRBV28 and TRBJ2-2; tentative D call: TRBD1 (5 bases). CDR3 length: 14 residues. Trimming stripped 6 bases from V and 5 bases from J, with 13 bases between. CDR1 is MDHEN, CDR2 SYDVKM, per germline. The CDR3 region is CASRLTGGTGELFF. CDR3 nucleotide sequence: TGTGCCAGCAGACTAACAGGTGGTACCGGGGAGCTGTTTTTT. The full variable domain, completed using reference TRBV28 and TRBJ2-2, is DVKVTQSSRYLVKRTGEKVFLECVQDMDHENMFWYRQDPGLGLRLIYFSYDVKMKEKGDIPEGYSVSREKKERFSLILESASTNQTSMYLCASRLTGGTGELFFGEGSRLTVL.

The chain links TRBV11-2 to TRBJ2-2; D is perhaps TRBD2 (5 bases). V lost 2 bases and J 4 bases, leaving 8 bases between the germline ends. CDR1 and CDR2 from the germline V gene are SGHAT and FQNNGV. The length of the CDR3 is 14 residues. This CDR3 is CASSLPTSTGELFF. CDR3 coding DNA: TGTGCCAGCAGCTTACCCACTAGCACCGGGGAGCTGTTTTTT.

The chain combines TRBV13 with TRBJ2-2; D ambiguous. CDR1 and CDR2 from the germline V gene are PRHDT and FYEKMQ (reference sequence). V was cut by 0 bases and J by 3 bases, with 5 bases left in between. The CDR3 consists of 14 residues. The CDR3 DNA reads TGTGCCAGCAGCTTAGGACACGACACCGGGGAGCTGTTTTTT. Translating it yields CASSLGHDTGELFF.

CDR3 amino acids: CASSLGLVANEQFF. The CDR3 region has the DNA TGTGCCAGCAGCCTGGGACTAGTTGCCAATGAGCAGTTCTTC. The chain joins TRBV7-9 to TRBJ2-1, with 8 bases that match TRBD2. V was pared by 5 bases and J by 6 bases, with 6 bases of the junction left unmatched. Germline CDR1 reads SEHNR; CDR2 reads FQNEAQ (reference sequence). The CDR3 sequence is 14 residues long.

The chain combines TRBV10-3 with TRBJ2-7; tentatively, D is TRBD1 or TRBD2 (7 bases each). The CDR3 spans 14 residues. Germline V lookup: CDR1 ENHRY, CDR2 SYGVKD. V dropped 2 bases and J dropped 2 bases, with 10 bases sitting between them. DNA of the CDR3: TGTGCCATCAGTGAGCAGGGGGGGGCCTACGAGCAGTACTTC. Amino acid sequence: CAISEQGGAYEQYF.

J is TRBJ1-5 and V is TRBV28, with D possibly matching TRBD1 (5 bases). Germline V gene data show CDR1 as MDHEN and CDR2 as SYDVKM. The CDR3 runs to 14 residues. V shed 6 bases and J shed 3 bases, with 12 bases lying between them. The CDR3 region has the DNA TGTGCCAGCAGGGGACGGAAAAACAATCAGCCCCAGCATTTT. Translation: CASRGRKNNQPQHF. Full variable domain (missing parts from reference TRBV28 and TRBJ1-5): DVKVTQSSRYLVKRTGEKVFLECVQDMDHENMFWYRQDPGLGLRLIYFSYDVKMKEKGDIPEGYSVSREKKERFSLILESASTNQTSMYLCASRGRKNNQPQHFGDGTRLSIL.

The chain employs TRBV27 and TRBJ2-1; either TRBD1 or TRBD2 may supply D (5 bases each). This CDR3 comprises 15 residues. Germline-derived CDR1 and CDR2 are MNHEY and SMNVEV (reference sequence). V shed 7 bases and J shed 3 bases, with 16 bases lying between them. For the CDR3, the DNA is TGTGCCAGCACCAATGGGGGTGGCCACTACAATGAGCAGTTCTTC. Translating gives CASTNGGGHYNEQFF.

This clone is a singleton in its sample. This sequence joins TRBV13 and TRBJ2-7; 12 nucleotides match TRBD1. Per the germline V gene, CDR1 is PRHDT and CDR2 is FYEKMQ (reference sequence). The CDR3 runs to 16 residues. The junction had 9 bases not matched to a gene; V was cut back by 5 bases and J by 4 bases. CDR3 sequence reads: CASSPAGTGGVYEQYF. In DNA form, the CDR3 reads TGTGCCAGCAGCCCCGCGGGGACAGGGGGCGTTTACGAGCAGTACTTC.

V and J are TRBV5-1 and TRBJ1-3; D not resolved. V was clipped by 4 bases and J by 7 bases, with 12 bases between them. This CDR3 has 13 amino acids. The germline CDR1 and CDR2 sequences are SGHRS and YFSETQ. The CDR3 region is CASSLGGGNTIYF. The CDR3 nucleotides read TGCGCCAGCAGCCTGGGAGGCGGGAACACCATATATTTT.

The V and J genes are TRBV7-6 and TRBJ2-2; D gene uncertain. V lost 6 bases and J lost 2, with 22 bases in between. CDR3 length equals 18 residues. CDR1 is SGHVS and CDR2 is FNYEAQ in the germline V gene. The CDR3 sequence is CASSLLVRTSLNTGELFF. The CDR3 nucleotides read TGTGCCAGCAGTCTCCTCGTCAGGACCAGCCTAAACACCGGGGAGCTGTTTTTT.

The chain employs TRBV7-6 and TRBJ2-1, with D unresolved. Germline loops: CDR1 SGHVS, CDR2 FNYEAQ. Between the trimmed V and J ends, which lost 6 bases and 8 bases, there was a span of 14 bases. The CDR3 runs to 13 residues. The CDR3 reads CASRRLASDEQFF. CDR3 DNA: TGTGCCAGCAGGCGACTGGCGAGCGATGAGCAGTTCTTC.

This chain connects TRBV7-9 to TRBJ2-7; D is perhaps TRBD1 or TRBD2 (5 bases each). The CDR3 has 18 residues. Between the trimmed V and J ends, which lost 5 bases and 2 bases, there was a span of 25 bases. The V gene's germline CDR1 is SEHNR and CDR2 FQNEAQ (reference sequence). The CDR3 DNA follows: TGTGCCAGCAGCCAAAGGAGAGTCGGTCCAGGGAGAGCCTACGAGCAGTACTTC. This codes for CASSQRRVGPGRAYEQYF.

The rearrangement uses TRBV6-1 and TRBJ1-5; 7 nucleotides line up with TRBD1. The CDR3 consists of 15 residues. Germline loops: CDR1 MNHNS, CDR2 SASEGT. V was clipped by 6 bases and J by 1 base; unmatched bases: 6. The CDR3 bases are TGTGCCAGCAGCGAGGGACAGATGAGCAATCAGCCCCAGCATTTT. Translated: CASSEGQMSNQPQHF.

This chain uses TRBV28 with TRBJ2-4, with TRBD1 matching over 10 bases. The germline CDR1 and CDR2 sequences are MDHEN and SYDVKM. V trimming: 4 bases; J trimming: 5 bases; junction bases outside the gene matches: 11. The CDR3 covers 17 residues. The CDR3 protein is CASSSGQGVTEENIQYF. CDR3 bases: TGTGCCAGCAGTTCTGGACAGGGGGTAACTGAGGAAAACATTCAGTACTTC.

V usage is TRBV30 and J usage is TRBJ2-7, with a weak D call TRBD1 (6 bases). V lost 5 bases and J lost 2, with 13 bases in between. CDR3 length equals 13 residues. Per the germline V gene, CDR1 is GTSNPN and CDR2 is SVGIG (reference sequence). The DNA of the CDR3 is TGTGCCTGGGAAAACAGGGAAACCTACGAGCAGTACTTC. It specifies CAWENRETYEQYF.

J is TRBJ2-7 and V is TRBV27; D is possibly TRBD2 (5 bases). The CDR3 covers 11 residues. Germline CDR1 reads MNHEY; CDR2 reads SMNVEV (reference sequence). V lost 6 bases and J lost 3, with 6 bases in between. The CDR3 loop reads CASSDYYEQYF. The CDR3 nucleotides are TGTGCCAGCAGCGACTACTACGAGCAGTACTTC.

The chain combines TRBV7-7 with TRBJ2-1, with D unresolved. Trimming removed 1 base from V and 1 base from J, with 5 bases in between. Germline loops: CDR1 SSHAT, CDR2 FNYEAQ (reference sequence). The CDR3 totals 14 residues. The CDR3 nucleotides read TGTGCCAGCAGCTTAGACAGATCCTACAATGAGCAGTTCTTC. The encoded protein is CASSLDRSYNEQFF. The variable domain in full, completed from reference TRBV7-7 and TRBJ2-1, reads GAGVSQSPRYKVTKRGQDVTLRCDPISSHATLYWYQQALGQGPEFLTYFNYEAQPDKSGLPSDRFSAERPEGSISTLTIQRTEQRDSAMYRCASSLDRSYNEQFFGPGTRLTVL.

This clone was counted a single time. V gene TRBV4-1 combines with J gene TRBJ2-7; 8 bases map to TRBD1. In germline, CDR1 is MGHRA, CDR2 YSYEKL. CDR3 length: 16 residues. V lost 3 bases, J lost 7 bases, and 14 bases stayed unmatched. CDR3 nucleotide sequence: TGCGCCAGCAGCCATAAGGGTGGACAGGGTGAGGGGGAGCAGTACTTC. Translation gives CASSHKGGQGEGEQYF.

The V and J genes are TRBV25-1 and TRBJ1-1, with D uncertain. The CDR3 has 14 residues. V was clipped by 3 bases and J by 11 bases, with 19 bases between them. CDR1 is MGHDK, CDR2 SYGVNS, per germline. The CDR3 region is CASSDFDLGSGAFF. CDR3 nucleotides: TGTGCCAGCAGTGACTTTGACCTGGGGAGTGGGGCTTTCTTT.

The chain uses TRBV7-3 and TRBJ2-1; 7 nucleotides agree with TRBD2. The CDR3 is 14 residues long. V dropped 2 bases and J dropped 5; count of bases not matched to a gene: 3. CDR1 and CDR2 from the germline V gene are SGHTA and FQGTGA. The CDR3: CASSLGTTNNEQFF. Written as DNA, the CDR3 is TGTGCCAGCAGCTTAGGGACTACGAACAATGAGCAGTTCTTC.

The chain is built from TRBV11-2 and TRBJ2-3; TRBD2 aligns across 7 bases. CDR3 length equals 14 residues. From germline, CDR1 is SGHAT and CDR2 FQNNGV. V shed 4 bases and J 0 bases; nucleotides not matched to a gene: 1. The CDR3 spells CASSSAGSTDTQYF. As DNA, the CDR3 is TGTGCCAGCAGCTCAGCGGGAAGCACAGATACGCAGTATTTT.

The genes are TRBV6-6 and TRBJ2-5, with 7 bases that match TRBD2. The CDR3 spans 15 residues. The germline V gene has CDR1 MNHNY and CDR2 SVGAGI (reference sequence). Trimming cost V 5 bases and J 5 bases; bases outside gene matches: 11. The CDR3, as DNA: TGTGCCAGCAGTCCCTGGGGGGGGAGGATGGAGACCCAGTACTTC. Protein sequence: CASSPWGGRMETQYF.

The rearrangement links TRBV10-2 to TRBJ2-1; D is ambiguous. Germline V lookup: CDR1 WSHSY, CDR2 SAAADI. V lost 3 bases and J 9 bases, leaving 6 bases between the germline ends. This CDR3 has 11 amino acids. In nucleotides, the CDR3 is TGCGCCAGCAGTGATGGTGGTGAGCAGTTCTTC. Translated: CASSDGGEQFF.

The chain recombines TRBV13 with TRBJ2-7, with 8 bases aligning to TRBD1. CDR3 length: 14 amino acids. Trimming at V came to 4 bases and at J to 1 base, leaving 3 bases not matched to a gene. Per the germline V gene, CDR1 is PRHDT and CDR2 is FYEKMQ (reference sequence). CDR3 DNA sequence: TGTGCCAGCAGCTCGACAGGGGCGTCCTACGAGCAGTACTTC. Its protein product is CASSSTGASYEQYF.

The chain combines TRBV28 with TRBJ1-2, with 8 bases lining up with TRBD1. This CDR3 spans 14 amino acids. Unmatched junction bases numbered 12, after V lost 7 bases and J lost 8 bases. Germline V gene sequence: CDR1 MDHEN, CDR2 SYDVKM. As DNA, the CDR3 is TGTGCCAGCACTCTTCAGACAGGGGCGGGAGGCTACACCTTC. Its protein is CASTLQTGAGGYTF.

The chain recombines TRBV9 with TRBJ1-5; perhaps TRBD1 as D (5 bases). CDR1 and CDR2 (germline): SGDLS, YYNGEE. Trimming removed 3 bases at V and 9 bases at J, with 16 bases between. There are 14 residues in the CDR3. CDR3 in DNA: TGTGCCAGCAGCGAAACCGACAGTGACCGGCCCCAGCATTTT. Protein: CASSETDSDRPQHF. Drawing the rest from reference TRBV9 and TRBJ1-5, the complete variable domain is DSGVTQTPKHLITATGQRVTLRCSPRSGDLSVYWYQQSLDQGLQFLIQYYNGEERAKGNILERFSAQQFPDLHSELNLSSLELGDSALYFCASSETDSDRPQHFGDGTRLSIL.

Concerning this clone: The same CDR3 is also encoded by other DNA sequences in this sample. The chain has TRBV27 and TRBJ2-7, with D perhaps matching TRBD1 or TRBD2 (6 bases each). V was trimmed by 5 bases and J by 4 bases, leaving 9 bases between them. CDR3 length: 12 residues. Germline lookup yields CDR1 MNHEY and CDR2 SMNVEV (reference sequence). As DNA, the CDR3 is TGTGCCAGCAGTCGGGGGCCGTACGAGCAGTACTTC. Translating gives CASSRGPYEQYF.

The J gene is TRBJ1-1, the V gene TRBV6-4, with 8 bases fitting TRBD1. CDR1 is MRHNA and CDR2 is SNTAGT in the germline V gene. CDR3 size: 14 residues. V trimming: 3 bases; J trimming: 1 base; junction bases outside the gene matches: 1. Written as DNA, the CDR3 is TGTGCCAGCAGTGAGGACAGGGCGAACACTGAAGCTTTCTTT. This encodes CASSEDRANTEAFF.